This T cell receptor (beta chain) came from a study of OX40 agonist ivuxolimab in advanced cancers. Study overall: Intravenous ivuxolimab at 0.01 to 10 mg/kg was given to patients every 2 weeks. With a range of about 23 to 85, age averaged approximately 54 years, and roughly 80% were male.

About this clone itself: Its antigen is as yet unknown.

Study-level findings and limits: Mean expanded clone counts were higher in CD8+ than CD4+ T cells. At 0.1 to 3.0 mg/kg and by week 6, clonal expansion occurred in CD4+ and CD8+ blood T cells.

This table comes from immunoSEQ multiplex PCR, and its TCRdb copy is limited to in-frame clones, with some not included. This table has tens of thousands of clones, 65% to 85% appearing once. CDR1 MNHNS and CDR2 SASEGT come from the germline V gene. Trimming stripped 4 bases from V and 1 base from J, with 8 bases between. This CDR3 contains 14 residues. This chain links TRBV6-1 with TRBJ2-4; TRBD2 is a possible D gene (6 bases). The sample was CD4+ or CD8+ T cells sorted from blood, taken in a trial of the OX40 agonist ivuxolimab. This TCR came from an adult with an advanced solid tumor such as melanoma, head and neck, liver or kidney cancer. CDR3 sequence reads: CASSAGGAKNIQYF. The CDR3 nucleotides read TGTGCCAGCAGTGCCGGGGGTGCCAAAAACATTCAGTACTTC.